This T cell receptor (beta chain) was retrieved from a study of T cell clonotyping in hematopoietic cell transplantation. Findings and caveats of the study: Pathologically expanded recipient clonotypes increased progressively from day 30 to day 180 as diversity fell.

Using immunoSEQ multiplex PCR, the repertoire was profiled, and TCRdb retains in-frame clones only, with some absent. The data hold roughly 44,000 clones, with 85% observed a single time. This CDR3 spans 14 amino acids. Deletions cut 6 bases from V and 2 bases from J, with 11 bases between. CDR1 and CDR2 (germline): MNHEY, SMNVEV (reference sequence). Stated time point: recipient sample about 28 days before transplant, after cytoreduction. Only one count was recorded for this clone. Its specificity is not known. The rearrangement joins TRBV27 to TRBJ1-5; D is undetermined. The receptor comes from a man aged 55 to 70 with acute myeloid leukemia. Some clones in this sample may be carry-over from other donors' samples. The sample was peripheral blood mononuclear cells, taken before stem cell transplant. Here the CDR3 DNA reads TGTGCCAGCAGCCTAACGCGGGGCAATCAGCCCCAGCATTTT. Protein: CASSLTRGNQPQHF.